Sequencing of this TCR beta chain was carried out in a study of blood T cell repertoires in COVID-19. The wider study: Specimens from acute and convalescent COVID-19 originated in the United States, Italy and Spain. PBMCs, B-cell-depleted T cells, or T cells were the source of the cDNA or gDNA that made up the material.

Per the original data handling: How many nucleated cells were present was estimated from reference gene primer amplification. Here immunoSEQ multiplex PCR was the method, and the copy in TCRdb shows in-frame clones only, minus some. V and J calls and clone size are as listed in that table; D and trimming were resolved from the DNA. The sample records around 250,000 clones, roughly nine tenths being singletons. CDR1 is SGHRS and CDR2 is YFSETQ in the germline V gene. The CDR3 consists of 15 residues. After removal of 0 bases from V and 6 bases from J, the junction contained 5 bases not matched to a gene.

V is TRBV5-1 and J is TRBJ2-3, with TRBD2 matching over 9 bases. Source material: peripheral blood. The source is a man between 60 and 75 years old with acute or convalescent COVID-19. The CDR3 nucleotides are TGCGCCAGCAGCTTGGGACTAGCGGTGGAGGATACGCAGTATTTT. Translated: CASSLGLAVEDTQYF.